The next 28 T cell receptor beta chains were all read from a single sample in a study of siplizumab effects on memory and regulatory T cells. Clones were sequenced by immunoSEQ multiplex PCR, and TCRdb holds only the in-frame ones, with some missing. The sample has under 150,000 clones; around 94% are singletons. The sequenced sample consisted of non-Treg CD4+ T cells sorted from blood. The receptors come from a human donor in good health.

This clone is a singleton in its sample. The chain joins TRBV4-1 to TRBJ2-1, with D perhaps given as TRBD1 or TRBD2 (5 bases each). V lost 2 bases to trimming and J lost 0 bases, with 11 bases between them. The CDR3 contains 16 residues. Germline CDR1 is MGHRA and CDR2 is YSYEKL. The chain's CDR3 is CASSQPGRSSYNEQFF. The CDR3 bases are TGCGCCAGCAGCCAACCGGGACGGAGCTCCTACAATGAGCAGTTCTTC.

The chain carries TRBV6-5 and TRBJ2-7; 8 bases fit TRBD1. Trimming cost V 6 bases and J 6 bases; bases outside gene matches: 10. The CDR3 runs to 14 residues. Germline loops: CDR1 MNHEY, CDR2 SVGAGI. The CDR3 DNA follows: TGTGCCAGCAGAGGGTGGGGACAGGTAACCGAGCAGTACTTC. Its protein product is CASRGWGQVTEQYF.

The J gene is TRBJ1-1, the V gene TRBV6-1, with 8 bases lining up with TRBD1. V shed 7 bases, J shed 4 bases, and the junction held 11 bases outside the gene matches. This CDR3 is built from 15 residues. Germline loops: CDR1 MNHNS, CDR2 SASEGT. CDR3 nucleotide sequence: TGTGCCAGCATTGGGGGGGACAGGATGGGCACTGAAGCTTTCTTT. Residues: CASIGGDRMGTEAFF.

J is TRBJ2-7 and V is TRBV30; D is uncertain. The ends were cut back, 2 bases at V and 4 bases at J, with 9 bases in the middle. The CDR3 totals 12 residues. From germline, CDR1 is GTSNPN and CDR2 SVGIG (reference sequence). The CDR3 loop is CAWSPRRYEQYF. The CDR3 DNA reads as TGTGCCTGGAGTCCTCGGAGATACGAGCAGTACTTC.

This sequence joins TRBV7-9 and TRBJ1-3, with D unresolved. Trimming took 2 bases from V and 3 from J, leaving 5 bases between them. In germline, CDR1 is SEHNR, CDR2 FQNEAQ (reference sequence). This CDR3 comprises 13 residues. The CDR3 reads CASSLWIGNTIYF. CDR3 nucleotides: TGTGCCAGCAGCTTATGGATTGGAAACACCATATATTTT.

A word on this clone: One end of the junction varies from germline; a read error may be responsible. This chain joins TRBV5-1 and TRBJ2-3; D is unresolved. CDR1 is SGHRS and CDR2 is YFSETQ in the germline V gene. The CDR3 has 16 amino acids. The CDR3 bases are TGCGCCAACAGCTTGGATCGGACCGCTGGGGCAGATACGCAGTATTTT. Protein product: CANSLDRTAGADTQYF.

The chain recombines TRBV2 with TRBJ1-2, with a tentative D call TRBD1 (5 bases). Germline V gene data show CDR1 as SNHLY and CDR2 as FYNNEI. V gave up 4 bases and J gave up 7 bases, with 7 bases separating them. The CDR3 is made up of 11 amino acids. The CDR3 DNA reads TGTGCCAGCAGTGTCAGGGTTGGCTACACCTTC. Amino acids: CASSVRVGYTF.

The chain uses TRBV18 and TRBJ2-2; D is possibly TRBD2 (6 bases). Germline assignment: CDR1 KGHSH and CDR2 LQKENI. The CDR3 contains 16 residues. Trimming removed 4 bases at V and 0 bases at J, with 12 bases between. For the CDR3, the DNA is TGTGCCAGCTCACTTCAAACTAGCTCGAACACCGGGGAGCTGTTTTTT. Translated: CASSLQTSSNTGELFF.

The J gene is TRBJ2-3, the V gene TRBV19, with TRBD1 as a possible D gene (7 bases). V was clipped by 9 bases and J by 4 bases, with 14 bases between them. The CDR3 runs to 13 residues. Germline V gives CDR1 LNHDA, CDR2 SQIVND (reference sequence). CDR3 region: CASHQGGADTQYF. For the CDR3, the DNA is TGTGCCAGCCACCAGGGGGGCGCAGATACGCAGTATTTT. The whole variable domain, filled in from reference TRBV19 and TRBJ2-3, reads DGGITQSPKYLFRKEGQNVTLSCEQNLNHDAMYWYRQDPGQGLRLIYYSQIVNDFQKGDIAEGYSVSREKKESFPLTVTSAQKNPTAFYLCASHQGGADTQYFGPGTRLTVL.

This chain connects TRBV5-6 to TRBJ2-3; D is possibly TRBD2 (5 bases). V was shortened by 6 bases and J by 1 base, with 15 bases between the two germline ends. This CDR3 is 15 amino acids long. Germline-derived CDR1 and CDR2 are SGHDT and YYEEEE. In DNA form, the CDR3 reads TGTGCCAGCACCTATTTTATCGGGGGCACAGATACGCAGTATTTT. Amino acid sequence: CASTYFIGGTDTQYF.

V is TRBV7-3 and J is TRBJ2-7, with 13 bases fitting TRBD2. CDR3 length equals 18 residues. J gave up 5 bases and V 5 bases, and 15 bases lay outside the gene matches. CDR1 SGHTA and CDR2 FQGTGA come from the germline V gene. The CDR3 DNA reads as TGTGCCAGCAGCCCCAGCGGGACTAGCGGGATTCGACCGAACGAGCAGTACTTC. Amino acids: CASSPSGTSGIRPNEQYF.

V gene TRBV11-2 combines with J gene TRBJ1-1; D might be TRBD1 (6 bases). The CDR3 spans 14 residues. Deletions cut 5 bases from V and 0 bases from J, with 10 bases between. Germline V lookup: CDR1 SGHAT, CDR2 FQNNGV. CDR3 loop: CASSARGMNTEAFF. CDR3 nucleotide sequence: TGTGCCAGCAGCGCCAGGGGCATGAACACTGAAGCTTTCTTT.

This rearrangement joins TRBV7-3 to TRBJ2-3; D is unclear. CDR3 length: 14 amino acids. The V gene's germline CDR1 is SGHTA and CDR2 FQGTGA. The V end lost 5 bases, the J end lost 5 bases, and 14 bases lay between the germline ends. CDR3 protein: CASSPIRDVDTQYF. DNA for the CDR3: TGTGCCAGCAGCCCCATACGAGACGTAGATACGCAGTATTTT. The complete variable domain, with remaining parts taken from reference TRBV7-3 and TRBJ2-3, reads GAGVSQTPSNKVTEKGKYVELRCDPISGHTALYWYRQSLGQGPEFLIYFQGTGAADDSGLPNDRFFAVRPEGSVSTLKIQRTERGDSAVYLCASSPIRDVDTQYFGPGTRLTVL.

In its sample, this clone was seen once. V is TRBV6-5 and J is TRBJ2-7; 9 nucleotides line up with TRBD1. The germline CDR1 and CDR2 sequences are MNHEY and SVGAGI. With V trimmed by 7 bases and J by 6 bases, 13 bases remained unmatched. CDR3 length: 15 residues. The CDR3 protein is CASNRGRTGVVEQYF. The CDR3 DNA follows: TGTGCCAGCAACAGGGGCAGGACAGGGGTTGTCGAGCAGTACTTC.

V usage is TRBV5-8 and J usage is TRBJ1-5; D gene unclear. Between the trimmed V and J ends, which lost 1 base and 4 bases, there was a span of 6 bases. Germline V CDR1 and CDR2: SGHTS, YDEGEE. This CDR3 has 13 amino acids. The CDR3 loop is CASSLTANQPQHF. The CDR3 nucleotides read TGTGCCAGCAGCTTGACAGCAAATCAGCCCCAGCATTTT. Combining the CDR3 with reference TRBV5-8 and TRBJ1-5 gives the whole variable domain EAGVTQSPTHLIKTRGQQATLRCSPISGHTSVYWYQQALGLGLQFLLWYDEGEERNRGNFPPRFSGRQFPNYSSELNVNALELEDSALYLCASSLTANQPQHFGDGTRLSIL.

The chain links TRBV2 to TRBJ1-5, with D possibly being TRBD1 (5 bases). V was trimmed by 4 bases and J by 6 bases, leaving 16 bases between them. Per the germline V gene, CDR1 is SNHLY and CDR2 is FYNNEI. This CDR3 spans 15 amino acids. CDR3 sequence: CASSGGRGKGQPQHF. For the CDR3, the DNA is TGTGCCAGCAGTGGGGGGAGGGGAAAAGGTCAGCCCCAGCATTTT.

The chain links TRBV19 to TRBJ1-2, with 7 bases aligning to TRBD1. CDR1 and CDR2 (germline): LNHDA, SQIVND (reference sequence). V lost 4 bases to trimming and J lost 1 base; unmatched junction nucleotides: 3. This CDR3 comprises 14 residues. The DNA for the CDR3 is TGTGCCAGTAGTAGGGACAGCTTTAACTATGGCTACACCTTC. Amino acid sequence: CASSRDSFNYGYTF.

This rearrangement joins TRBV28 to TRBJ2-5; 8 bases map to TRBD2. CDR1 MDHEN and CDR2 SYDVKM come from the germline V gene. The V segment lost 4 bases and the J segment 2 bases; nucleotides outside the gene matches: 3. CDR3 length equals 14 residues. CDR3 DNA: TGTGCCAGCAGTTCGGGGGGGCCACAAGAGACCCAGTACTTC. It encodes CASSSGGPQETQYF.

The J gene is TRBJ2-6, the V gene TRBV18; no firm D call. The CDR3 is made up of 15 amino acids. Looked up from germline, CDR1 is KGHSH and CDR2 is LQKENI. Trimming shortened V by 6 bases and J by 2 bases, and 11 bases separated the two germline ends. The DNA for the CDR3 is TGTGCCAGCTCCGCCTCAAGTGCTGGGGCCAACGTCCTGACTTTC. Its protein is CASSASSAGANVLTF.

The rearrangement uses TRBV5-4 and TRBJ2-3, with D unresolved. This CDR3 region has 15 residues. V lost 4 bases to trimming and J lost 4 bases, with 16 bases between them. The germline CDR1 and CDR2 sequences are SGHNT and YYREEE (reference sequence). CDR3 amino acids: CASSPRIVNPDTQYF. Written as DNA, the CDR3 is TGTGCCAGCAGCCCTCGTATCGTAAATCCAGATACGCAGTATTTT.

The chain combines TRBV7-2 with TRBJ1-1; TRBD1 matches at 9 bases. Germline CDR1 and CDR2: SGHTA and FQGNSA. The CDR3 is 16 residues long. V was pared by 1 base and J by 4 bases, with 7 bases of the junction left unmatched. CDR3 in amino acids: CASSLGWGQGFTEAFF. The CDR3 bases are TGTGCCAGCAGCTTAGGTTGGGGACAGGGTTTCACTGAAGCTTTCTTT.

The J gene is TRBJ2-5, the V gene TRBV7-9; 10 nucleotides align to TRBD2. The CDR3 has 15 residues. With V trimmed by 8 bases and J by 5 bases, 11 bases remained unmatched. Looked up from germline, CDR1 is SEHNR and CDR2 is FQNEAQ (reference sequence). The CDR3 here is CASGVAGGPLETQYF. Here the CDR3 DNA reads TGTGCCAGCGGTGTAGCGGGGGGCCCATTGGAGACCCAGTACTTC. The whole variable domain, filled in from reference TRBV7-9 and TRBJ2-5, reads DTGVSQNPRHKITKRGQNVTFRCDPISEHNRLYWYRQTLGQGPEFLTYFQNEAQLEKSRLLSDRFSAERPKGSFSTLEIQRTEQGDSAMYLCASGVAGGPLETQYFGPGTRLLVL.

This chain's CDR3 is CASSASTSVETQYF. CDR3 coding DNA: TGTGCCAGCAGCGCATCTACTAGCGTAGAGACCCAGTACTTC. The chain employs TRBV9 and TRBJ2-5; 7 nucleotides align to TRBD2. Germline V lookup: CDR1 SGDLS, CDR2 YYNGEE. CDR3 size: 14 residues. V was pared by 3 bases and J by 4 bases, with 6 bases of the junction left unmatched.

The chain combines TRBV7-9 with TRBJ1-5; the D gene is possibly TRBD1 (5 bases). Between the trimmed V and J ends, which lost 3 bases and 5 bases, there was a span of 8 bases. The CDR3 length is 13 residues. Germline V gene sequence: CDR1 SEHNR, CDR2 FQNEAQ (reference sequence). The CDR3 bases are TGTGCCAGCAGCTTTACGACAGATCAGCCCCAGCATTTT. Its protein product is CASSFTTDQPQHF.

This rearrangement joins TRBV5-4 to TRBJ2-2, with D uncertain. The CDR3 contains 14 residues. CDR1 and CDR2 from the germline V gene are SGHNT and YYREEE (reference sequence). The germline V and J ends were trimmed by 0 bases and 1 base, with 4 bases remaining between them. DNA of the CDR3: TGTGCCAGCAGCTTGGCCTGGAACACCGGGGAGCTGTTTTTT. This gives the protein CASSLAWNTGELFF. Full variable domain (remainder filled in from reference TRBV5-4 and TRBJ2-2): ETGVTQSPTHLIKTRGQQVTLRCSSQSGHNTVSWYQQALGQGPQFIFQYYREEENGRGNFPPRFSGLQFPNYSSELNVNALELDDSALYLCASSLAWNTGELFFGEGSRLTVL.

This chain links TRBV6-6 with TRBJ2-7, with TRBD2 matching over 14 bases. The J call may be in error: the DNA end matches TRBJ2-5 better. This CDR3 comprises 15 residues. Germline V gene sequence: CDR1 MNHNY, CDR2 SVGAGI (reference sequence). This CDR3 reads CASSGGLAGGETQYF. The CDR3 DNA reads as TGTGCCAGCAGTGGAGGACTAGCGGGGGGAGAGACCCAGTACTTC.

This chain uses TRBV6-6 with TRBJ1-2; 9 nucleotides agree with TRBD1. The trim removed 6 bases at V and 8 bases at J, leaving 7 bases unmatched. Looked up from germline, CDR1 is MNHNY and CDR2 is SVGAGI (reference sequence). The CDR3 sequence is 13 residues long. DNA of the CDR3: TGTGCCAGCAGGAACCGGGACAGGGAGGGCTACACCTTC. Translating it yields CASRNRDREGYTF.

V usage is TRBV5-4 and J usage is TRBJ2-5; D unclear. Germline V gene data show CDR1 as SGHNT and CDR2 as YYREEE (reference sequence). The CDR3 sequence is 14 residues long. Trimming stripped 3 bases from V and 1 base from J, with 10 bases between. The CDR3 here is CASSSATPQETQYF. The CDR3, as DNA: TGTGCCAGCAGCTCCGCCACACCCCAAGAGACCCAGTACTTC.